These 21 T cell receptor beta chains share one sample of origin, sequenced in a study of long-term antiretroviral therapy in people with HIV. They ran version v3.0 of the immunoSEQ assay at survey level. Libraries were prepared by immunoSEQ multiplex PCR; TCRdb keeps only in-frame clonotypes and omits some of them. The table includes some 40,000 clones, approximately 87% detected once. The sample consisted of unsorted PBMCs, taken 1.2 years after starting antiretroviral therapy. The receptors were sampled from a woman aged 45 to 65 with HIV.

The chain uses TRBV5-4 and TRBJ1-5; TRBD1 aligns across 9 bases. The CDR3 has 13 residues. V lost 7 bases and J lost 5; bases outside the gene matches: 4. The germline V gene has CDR1 SGHNT and CDR2 YYREEE (reference sequence). The CDR3 DNA follows: TGTGCCAGCGGACAGGGGATGGATCAGCCCCAGCATTTT. Its translation: CASGQGMDQPQHF.

The rearrangement uses TRBV9 and TRBJ2-1; D gene uncertain. CDR1 is SGDLS, CDR2 YYNGEE, per germline. V was cut by 0 bases and J by 7 bases, with 11 bases left in between. This CDR3 comprises 14 residues. The CDR3 DNA follows: TGTGCCAGCAGCGTAGTGGGGAAAGGGAATGAGCAGTTCTTC. Translated: CASSVVGKGNEQFF.

The rearrangement links TRBV9 to TRBJ2-3; 14 bases fit TRBD2. The germline CDR1 and CDR2 sequences are SGDLS and YYNGEE. The ends lost 4 bases at V and 2 bases at J; junction bases unmatched: 9. The CDR3 length is 18 residues. Here the CDR3 reads CASSPWGLAGVDTDTQYF. The CDR3 nucleotides are TGTGCCAGCAGCCCCTGGGGACTAGCGGGGGTGGACACAGATACGCAGTATTTT.

Only a few counts were recorded for this clone. The genes are TRBV27 and TRBJ1-6, with D unclear. The germline V gene has CDR1 MNHEY and CDR2 SMNVEV (reference sequence). The CDR3 sequence is 13 residues long. With 2 bases removed from V and 15 bases from J, the gap between germline ends came to 14 bases. The CDR3 nucleotides read TGTGCCAGCAGTTTACTCGGGGATCGGCTCCTCCACTTT. This sequence encodes CASSLLGDRLLHF.

The chain joins TRBV6-6 to TRBJ1-4, with unresolved D. CDR1 and CDR2 (germline): MNHNY, SVGAGI (reference sequence). The CDR3 consists of 11 residues. Trimming removed 2 bases at V and 6 bases at J, with 1 base between. Here the CDR3 reads CASSYDEKLFF. The DNA for the CDR3 is TGTGCCAGCAGTTACGATGAAAAACTGTTTTTT.

This clone was detected only once. This chain uses TRBV18 with TRBJ1-1; 7 positions agree with TRBD1. The trim removed 4 bases at V and 1 base at J, leaving 6 bases unmatched. The CDR3 contains 15 residues. Germline CDR1 reads KGHSH; CDR2 reads LQKENI. CDR3 DNA sequence: TGTGCCAGCTCACATGGACAGGAGTCGAACACTGAAGCTTTCTTT. Residues: CASSHGQESNTEAFF.

The chain couples TRBV5-4 to TRBJ2-2; possible D gene TRBD2, 6 bases. V was clipped by 4 bases and J by 0 bases, with 10 bases between them. The CDR3 totals 15 residues. Germline V gene data show CDR1 as SGHNT and CDR2 as YYREEE (reference sequence). This chain's CDR3 is CASSPGLPNTGELFF. The CDR3 nucleotides read TGTGCCAGCAGCCCGGGACTGCCGAACACCGGGGAGCTGTTTTTT.

This chain links TRBV7-9 with TRBJ2-3; D is unresolved. Germline V gives CDR1 SEHNR, CDR2 FQNEAQ (reference sequence). V gave up 4 bases and J gave up 4 bases, with 15 bases separating them. The CDR3 is 15 residues long. In nucleotides, the CDR3 is TGTGCCAGCAGCTCCTCGACTCGAGATCCAGATACGCAGTATTTT. Translation gives CASSSSTRDPDTQYF.

The CDR3 DNA reads as TGCAGCGTCAAACAGGGTTCCCAAGAGACCCAGTACTTC. Protein product: CSVKQGSQETQYF. V is TRBV29-1 and J is TRBJ2-5; D possibly corresponds to TRBD1 (6 bases). V was trimmed by 6 bases and J by 1 base, leaving 12 bases between them. Per germline, CDR1 SQVTM and CDR2 ANQGSEA. The CDR3 length is 13 residues.

The chain is built from TRBV2 and TRBJ2-1; 9 bases agree with TRBD2. V was clipped by 1 base and J by 6 bases; unmatched bases: 10. The germline CDR1 and CDR2 sequences are SNHLY and FYNNEI. The CDR3 spans 17 residues. The CDR3 spells CASSEEGGGGATNEQFF. The CDR3 DNA is TGTGCCAGCAGTGAAGAAGGTGGCGGGGGGGCAACCAATGAGCAGTTCTTC. The complete variable domain, with remaining parts taken from reference TRBV2 and TRBJ2-1, reads EPEVTQTPSHQVTQMGQEVILRCVPISNHLYFYWYRQILGQKVEFLVSFYNNEISEKSEIFDDQFSVERPDGSNFTLKIRSTKLEDSAMYFCASSEEGGGGATNEQFFGPGTRLTVL.

This chain uses TRBV5-1 with TRBJ1-2; TRBD1 aligns across 9 bases. Unmatched junction bases numbered 11, after V lost 4 bases and J lost 4 bases. There are 16 residues in the CDR3. Germline CDR1 and CDR2: SGHRS and YFSETQ. The CDR3 DNA reads as TGCGCCAGCAGCCGCACCCTGGACAGGGGTAGCTATGGCTACACCTTC. Its protein is CASSRTLDRGSYGYTF.

The genes are TRBV19 and TRBJ2-5, with TRBD2 matching over 11 bases. The CDR3 sequence is 15 residues long. The germline V gene has CDR1 LNHDA and CDR2 SQIVND (reference sequence). Trimming at V came to 7 bases and at J to 5 bases, leaving 9 bases not matched to a gene. The CDR3 spells CASTVTSGEEETQYF. CDR3 bases: TGTGCCAGTACTGTGACTAGCGGGGAAGAGGAGACCCAGTACTTC.

This chain connects TRBV5-1 to TRBJ1-1; D possibly corresponds to TRBD1 (5 bases). The germline V and J ends were trimmed by 4 bases and 4 bases, with 17 bases remaining between them. The CDR3 is 15 residues long. Germline V gene lookup returns CDR1 SGHRS and CDR2 YFSETQ. The CDR3 region is CASSLEVGVGTEAFF. Here the CDR3 DNA reads TGCGCCAGCAGCCTAGAGGTAGGGGTTGGCACTGAAGCTTTCTTT.

The chain links TRBV11-2 to TRBJ2-2; D unclear. Looked up from germline, CDR1 is SGHAT and CDR2 is FQNNGV. V lost 2 bases and J 5 bases, leaving 9 bases between the germline ends. The CDR3 totals 14 residues. The CDR3 protein is CASSLTGSTGELFF. The CDR3 DNA is TGTGCCAGCAGCTTAACCGGATCGACCGGGGAGCTGTTTTTT.

The chain links TRBV13 to TRBJ2-7, with 11 bases matching TRBD2. The ends lost 5 bases at V and 4 bases at J; junction bases unmatched: 7. The CDR3 covers 15 residues. Germline CDR1 PRHDT, CDR2 FYEKMQ (reference sequence). Here the CDR3 DNA reads TGTGCCAGCAGCCAAGGCGGGACTAGCGGTTACGAGCAGTACTTC. Residues: CASSQGGTSGYEQYF.

This sequence joins TRBV6-5 and TRBJ2-5; TRBD2 is a possible D gene (6 bases). The CDR3 length is 15 residues. Trimming removed 6 bases at V and 5 bases at J, with 19 bases between. Germline V gene data show CDR1 as MNHEY and CDR2 as SVGAGI. CDR3 amino acids: CASRQRTGGPETQYF. The CDR3 DNA sequence: TGTGCCAGCAGGCAGCGGACTGGAGGGCCGGAGACCCAGTACTTC.

As DNA, the CDR3 is TGCGCCAGCAGACCCGACAGGGCAATTAAAAACTATGGCTACACCTTC. This sequence encodes CASRPDRAIKNYGYTF. V and J are TRBV5-1 and TRBJ1-2; 7 bases match TRBD1. V was pared by 5 bases and J by 2 bases, with 12 bases of the junction left unmatched. CDR1 and CDR2 (germline): SGHRS, YFSETQ. The CDR3 covers 16 residues.

The chain uses TRBV10-3 and TRBJ2-7; 11 bases agree with TRBD1. This CDR3 comprises 15 residues. Trimming removed 6 bases from V and 0 bases from J; junction bases left unmatched: 4. CDR1 and CDR2 from the germline V gene are ENHRY and SYGVKD. CDR3 nucleotide sequence: TGTGCCATCAGGGGGGACAGGGGGATCTCCTACGAGCAGTACTTC. This gives the protein CAIRGDRGISYEQYF.

This clone was seen more than once but under ten times. The chain joins TRBV7-2 to TRBJ2-7; 7 bases align to TRBD1. Unmatched junction bases numbered 7, after V lost 4 bases and J lost 4 bases. In germline, CDR1 is SGHTA, CDR2 FQGNSA. The CDR3 is made up of 14 amino acids. The CDR3: CASSSDRKRYEQYF. The DNA of the CDR3 is TGTGCCAGCAGCTCGGACAGGAAACGGTACGAGCAGTACTTC.

The chain has TRBV6-6 and TRBJ2-2; no definite D call. Germline values: CDR1 MNHNY, CDR2 SVGAGI (reference sequence). The V end lost 5 bases, the J end lost 0 bases, and 10 bases lay between the germline ends. CDR3 length: 15 amino acids. The CDR3, as DNA: TGTGCCAGCAGTAAACAGCTAACGAACACCGGGGAGCTGTTTTTT. It yields the protein CASSKQLTNTGELFF.

This clone was seen more than once but under ten times. The J gene is TRBJ1-2, the V gene TRBV5-4; tentative D call: TRBD1 (5 bases). Looked up from germline, CDR1 is SGHNT and CDR2 is YYREEE (reference sequence). The V gene lost 3 bases and the J gene lost 5 bases, with 23 bases spanning the gap. CDR3 size: 17 residues. The CDR3 DNA is TGTGCCAGCAGCTCGGGGCGACCTTTAGACATGCCTTATGGCTACACCTTC. Translated, it gives CASSSGRPLDMPYGYTF.